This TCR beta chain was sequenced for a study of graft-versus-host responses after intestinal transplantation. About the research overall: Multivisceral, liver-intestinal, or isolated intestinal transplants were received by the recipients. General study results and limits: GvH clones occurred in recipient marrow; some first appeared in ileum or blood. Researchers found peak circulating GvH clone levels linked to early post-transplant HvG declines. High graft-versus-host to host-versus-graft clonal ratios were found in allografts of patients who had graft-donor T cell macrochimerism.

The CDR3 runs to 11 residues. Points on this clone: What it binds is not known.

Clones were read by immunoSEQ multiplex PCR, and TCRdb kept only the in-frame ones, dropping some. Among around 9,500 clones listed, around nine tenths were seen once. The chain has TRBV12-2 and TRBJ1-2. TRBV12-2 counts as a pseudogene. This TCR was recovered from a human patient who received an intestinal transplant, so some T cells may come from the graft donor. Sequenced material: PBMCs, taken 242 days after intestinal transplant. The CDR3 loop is CASRPGGGYTF. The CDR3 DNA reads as TGTGCAAGTCGCCCCGGGGGGGGCTACACCTTC.